This TCR beta chain stems from a study of shared clonotypes between healthy human individuals. This clone was observed at least ten times. Here immunoSEQ multiplex PCR was the method, and the copy in TCRdb shows in-frame clones only, minus some. The sample records some 1 million clones, approximately 76% being singletons. The CDR3 is 15 amino acids. CDR1 SGHTA and CDR2 FQGNSA come from the germline V gene. V gave up 7 bases and J gave up 4 bases; unmatched junction bases: 12. This chain connects TRBV7-2 to TRBJ2-7, with TRBD1 identical over 8 bases. The sample was memory CD4+ T cells sorted from blood. Subset here: CD45RA-negative fraction. The receptor comes from a young man in good health. CDR3 nucleotide sequence: TGTGCCAGCATGATCGGGACAGGAGACGTTTACGAGCAGTACTTC. Encoded protein: CASMIGTGDVYEQYF.